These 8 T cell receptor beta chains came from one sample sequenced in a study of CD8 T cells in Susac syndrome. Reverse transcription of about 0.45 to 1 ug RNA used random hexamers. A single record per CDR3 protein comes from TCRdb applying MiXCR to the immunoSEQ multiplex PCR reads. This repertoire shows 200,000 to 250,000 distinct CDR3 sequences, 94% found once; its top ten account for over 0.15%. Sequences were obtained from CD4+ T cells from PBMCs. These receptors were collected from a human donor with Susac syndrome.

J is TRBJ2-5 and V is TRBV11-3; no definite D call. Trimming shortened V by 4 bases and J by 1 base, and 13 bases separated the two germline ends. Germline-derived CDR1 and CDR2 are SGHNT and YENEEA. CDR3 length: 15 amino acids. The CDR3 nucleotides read TGTGCCAGCAGCTCCGACCATGGCAGCCAAGAGACCCAGTACTTC. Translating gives CASSSDHGSQETQYF.

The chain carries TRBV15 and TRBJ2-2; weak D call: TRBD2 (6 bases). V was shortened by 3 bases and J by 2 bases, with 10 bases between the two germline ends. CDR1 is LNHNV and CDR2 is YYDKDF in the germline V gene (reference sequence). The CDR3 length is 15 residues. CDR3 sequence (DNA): TGTGCCACCAGCAGCGGGGGACCTAACACCGGGGAGCTGTTTTTT. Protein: CATSSGGPNTGELFF.

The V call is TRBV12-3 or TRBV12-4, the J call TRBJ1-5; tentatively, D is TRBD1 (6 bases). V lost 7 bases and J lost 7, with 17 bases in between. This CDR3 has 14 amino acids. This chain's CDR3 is CASTLDSASQPQHF. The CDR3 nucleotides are TGTGCCAGCACCTTGGACAGCGCTAGCCAGCCCCAGCATTTT.

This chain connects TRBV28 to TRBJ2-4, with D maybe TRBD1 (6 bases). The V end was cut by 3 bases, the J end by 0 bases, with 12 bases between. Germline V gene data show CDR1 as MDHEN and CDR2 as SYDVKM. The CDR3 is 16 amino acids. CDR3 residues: CASSLWTAEAKNIQYF. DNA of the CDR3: TGTGCCAGCAGTTTGTGGACAGCCGAAGCCAAAAACATTCAGTACTTC.

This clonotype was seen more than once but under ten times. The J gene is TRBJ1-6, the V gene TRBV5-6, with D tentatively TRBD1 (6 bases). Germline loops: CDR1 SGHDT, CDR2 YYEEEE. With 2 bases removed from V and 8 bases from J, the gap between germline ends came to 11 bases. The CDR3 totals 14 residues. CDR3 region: CASSLGGRDSPLHF. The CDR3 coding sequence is TGTGCCAGCAGCTTAGGGGGGAGGGATTCACCCCTCCACTTT. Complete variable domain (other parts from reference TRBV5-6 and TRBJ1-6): DAGVTQSPTHLIKTRGQQVTLRCSPKSGHDTVSWYQQALGQGPQFIFQYYEEEERQRGNFPDRFSGHQFPNYSSELNVNALLLGDSALYLCASSLGGRDSPLHFGNGTRLTVT.

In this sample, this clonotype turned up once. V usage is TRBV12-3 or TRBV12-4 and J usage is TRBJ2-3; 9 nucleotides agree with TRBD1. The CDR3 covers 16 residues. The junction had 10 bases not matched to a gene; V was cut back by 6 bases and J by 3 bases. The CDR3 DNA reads TGTGCCAGCAGCCCCCGGGACAGGGTCGGGACAGATACGCAGTATTTT. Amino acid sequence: CASSPRDRVGTDTQYF.

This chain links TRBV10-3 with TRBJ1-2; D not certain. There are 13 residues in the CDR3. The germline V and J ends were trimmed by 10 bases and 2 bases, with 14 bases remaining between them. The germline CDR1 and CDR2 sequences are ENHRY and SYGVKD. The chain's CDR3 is CASDEAGNYGYTF. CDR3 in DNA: TGTGCCAGTGACGAGGCGGGAAACTATGGCTACACCTTC.

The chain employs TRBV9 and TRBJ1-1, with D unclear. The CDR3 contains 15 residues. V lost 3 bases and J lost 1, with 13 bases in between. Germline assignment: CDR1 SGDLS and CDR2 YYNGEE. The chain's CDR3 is CASSAGSAANTEAFF. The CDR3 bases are TGTGCCAGCAGCGCAGGAAGTGCAGCGAACACTGAAGCTTTCTTT.